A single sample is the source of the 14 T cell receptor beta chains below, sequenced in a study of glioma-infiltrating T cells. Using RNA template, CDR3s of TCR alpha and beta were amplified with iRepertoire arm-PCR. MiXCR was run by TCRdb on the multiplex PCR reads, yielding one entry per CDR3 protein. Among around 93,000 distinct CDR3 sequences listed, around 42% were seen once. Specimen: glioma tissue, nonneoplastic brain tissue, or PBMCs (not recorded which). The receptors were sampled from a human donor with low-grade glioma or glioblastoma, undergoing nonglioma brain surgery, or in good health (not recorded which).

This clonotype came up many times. The CDR3 sequence: CASSAIRTDGETQYF. CDR3 nucleotides: TGTGCCAGCTCAGCAATCAGGACAGACGGGGAGACCCAGTACTTC. The V call is TRBV18, the J call TRBJ2-5, with a weak D call TRBD1 (6 bases). V shed 5 bases and J shed 5 bases, with 18 bases lying between them. The CDR3 is made up of 15 amino acids. Per the germline V gene, CDR1 is KGHSH and CDR2 is LQKENI.

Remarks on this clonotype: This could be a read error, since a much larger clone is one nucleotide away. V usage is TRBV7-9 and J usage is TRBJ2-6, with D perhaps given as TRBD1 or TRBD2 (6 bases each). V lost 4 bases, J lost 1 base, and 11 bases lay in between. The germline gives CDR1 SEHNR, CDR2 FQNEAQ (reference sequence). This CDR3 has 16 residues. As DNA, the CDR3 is TGTGCCAGCAGCTCGCTAGGGGGGTCTGGGGCCAACGTCCTGACTTTC. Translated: CASSSLGGSGANVLTF.

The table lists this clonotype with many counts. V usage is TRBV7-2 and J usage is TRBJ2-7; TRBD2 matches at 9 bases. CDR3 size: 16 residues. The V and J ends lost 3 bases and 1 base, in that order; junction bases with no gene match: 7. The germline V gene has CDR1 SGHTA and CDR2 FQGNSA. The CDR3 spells CASSLIAGAISYEQYF. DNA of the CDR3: TGTGCCAGCAGCTTGATAGCGGGAGCGATTTCCTACGAGCAGTACTTC. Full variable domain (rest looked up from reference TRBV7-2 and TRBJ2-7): GAGVSQSPSNKVTEKGKDVELRCDPISGHTALYWYRQSLGQGLEFLIYFQGNSAPDKSGLPSDRFSAERTGGSVSTLTIQRTQQEDSAVYLCASSLIAGAISYEQYFGPGTRLTVT.

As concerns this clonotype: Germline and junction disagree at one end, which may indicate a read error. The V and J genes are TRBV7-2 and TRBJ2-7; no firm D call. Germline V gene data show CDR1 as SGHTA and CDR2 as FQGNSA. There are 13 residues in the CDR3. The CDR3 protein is CASSFNTAYEQCF. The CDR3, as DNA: TGTGCCAGCAGCTTCAACACAGCCTACGAGCAGTGTTTC.

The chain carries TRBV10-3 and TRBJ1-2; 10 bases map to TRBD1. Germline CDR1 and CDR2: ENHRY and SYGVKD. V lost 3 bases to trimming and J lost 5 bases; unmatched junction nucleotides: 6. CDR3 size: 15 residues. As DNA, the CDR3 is TGTGCCATCAGTGAATCGGGACAGGGGTATTATGGCTACACCTTC. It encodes CAISESGQGYYGYTF.

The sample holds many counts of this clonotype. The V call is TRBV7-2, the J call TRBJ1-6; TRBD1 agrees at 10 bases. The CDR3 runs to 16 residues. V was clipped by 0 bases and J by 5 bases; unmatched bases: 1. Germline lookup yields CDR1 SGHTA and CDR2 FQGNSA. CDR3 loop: CASSLAGTGDNSPLHF. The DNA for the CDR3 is TGTGCCAGCAGCTTAGCCGGGACAGGGGATAATTCACCCCTCCACTTT.

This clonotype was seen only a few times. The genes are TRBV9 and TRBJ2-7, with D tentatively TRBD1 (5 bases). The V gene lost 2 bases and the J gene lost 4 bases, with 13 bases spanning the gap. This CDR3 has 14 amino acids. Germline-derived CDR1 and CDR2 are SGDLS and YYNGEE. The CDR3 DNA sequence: TGTGCCAGCAGCGTCAGTGAGAGGACATACGAGCAGTACTTC. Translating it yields CASSVSERTYEQYF.

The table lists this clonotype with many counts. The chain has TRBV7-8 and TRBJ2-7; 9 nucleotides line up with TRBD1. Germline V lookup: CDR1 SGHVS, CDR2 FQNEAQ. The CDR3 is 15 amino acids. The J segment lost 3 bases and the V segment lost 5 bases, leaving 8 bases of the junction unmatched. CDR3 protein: CASSLGTGTFYEQYF. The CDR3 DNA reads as TGTGCCAGCAGCCTAGGGACAGGGACTTTCTACGAGCAGTACTTC.

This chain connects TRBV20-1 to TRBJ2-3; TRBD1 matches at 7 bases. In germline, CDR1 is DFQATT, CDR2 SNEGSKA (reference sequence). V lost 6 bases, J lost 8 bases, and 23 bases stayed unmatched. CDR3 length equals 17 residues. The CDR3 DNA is TGCAGTGCGTCCGGGACAGTGGATAATTTAGAGAAGGGTACGCAGTATTTT. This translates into CSASGTVDNLEKGTQYF.

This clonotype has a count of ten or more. As DNA, the CDR3 is TGTGCCAGCAGCTTCCATGAGCAGTTCTTC. It is translated as CASSFHEQFF. The V call is TRBV2, the J call TRBJ2-1; D uncertain. Trimming shortened V by 6 bases and J by 8 bases, and 5 bases separated the two germline ends. Germline assignment: CDR1 SNHLY and CDR2 FYNNEI. The length of the CDR3 is 10 residues.

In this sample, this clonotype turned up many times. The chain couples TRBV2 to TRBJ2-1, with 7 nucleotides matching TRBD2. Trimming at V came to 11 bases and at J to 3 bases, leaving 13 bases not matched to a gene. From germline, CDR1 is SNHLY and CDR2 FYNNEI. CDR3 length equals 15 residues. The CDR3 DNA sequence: TGTGCCTCGTGTCGGATCGCTAGCGGCTACAATGAGCAGTTCTTC. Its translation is CASCRIASGYNEQFF.

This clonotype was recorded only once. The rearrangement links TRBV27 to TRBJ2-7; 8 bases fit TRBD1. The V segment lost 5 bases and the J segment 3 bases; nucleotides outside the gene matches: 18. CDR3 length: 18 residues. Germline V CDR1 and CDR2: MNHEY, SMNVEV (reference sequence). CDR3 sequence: CASSTQGAGLLLHYEQYF. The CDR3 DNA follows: TGTGCCAGCAGTACTCAGGGGGCCGGGCTGCTTCTCCACTACGAGCAGTACTTC.

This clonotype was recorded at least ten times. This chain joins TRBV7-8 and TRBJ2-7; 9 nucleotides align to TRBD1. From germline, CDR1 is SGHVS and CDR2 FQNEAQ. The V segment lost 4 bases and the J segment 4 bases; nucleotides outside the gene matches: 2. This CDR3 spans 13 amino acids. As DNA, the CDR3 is TGTGCCAGCAGCTGGGGACAGGGATACGAGCAGTACTTC. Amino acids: CASSWGQGYEQYF.

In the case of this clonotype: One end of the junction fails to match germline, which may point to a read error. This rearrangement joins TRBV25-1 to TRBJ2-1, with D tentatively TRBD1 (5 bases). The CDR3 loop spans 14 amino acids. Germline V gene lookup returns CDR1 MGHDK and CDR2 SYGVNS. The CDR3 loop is CASSLAQGSNKQFF. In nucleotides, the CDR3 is TGTGCCAGCAGCTTGGCCCAGGGTTCCAATAAGCAGTTCTTC. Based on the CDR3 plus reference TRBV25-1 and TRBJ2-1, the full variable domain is EADIYQTPRYLVIGTGKKITLECSQTMGHDKMYWYQQDPGMELHLIHYSYGVNSTEKGDLSSESTVSRIRTEHFPLTLESARPSHTSQYLCASSLAQGSNKQFFGPGTRLTVL.